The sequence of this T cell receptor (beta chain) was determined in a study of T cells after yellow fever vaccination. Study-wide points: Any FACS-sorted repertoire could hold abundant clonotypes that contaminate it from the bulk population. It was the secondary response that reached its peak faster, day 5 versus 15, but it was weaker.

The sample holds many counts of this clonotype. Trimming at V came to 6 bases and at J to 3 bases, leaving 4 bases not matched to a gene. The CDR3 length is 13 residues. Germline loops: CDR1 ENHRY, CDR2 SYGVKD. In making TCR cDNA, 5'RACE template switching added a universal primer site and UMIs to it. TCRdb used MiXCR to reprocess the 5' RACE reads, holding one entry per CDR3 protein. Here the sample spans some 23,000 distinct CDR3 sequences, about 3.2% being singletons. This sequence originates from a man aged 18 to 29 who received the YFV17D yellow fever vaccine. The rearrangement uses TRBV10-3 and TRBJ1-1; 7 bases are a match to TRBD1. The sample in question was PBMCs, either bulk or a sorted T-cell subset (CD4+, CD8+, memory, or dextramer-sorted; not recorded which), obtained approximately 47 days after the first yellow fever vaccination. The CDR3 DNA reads TGTGCCATCAGGGAGGGGGCGCACACTGAAGCTTTCTTT. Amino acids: CAIREGAHTEAFF.